This TCR beta chain comes out of a study of neurological immune-mediated disorders. Regarding the study as a whole: The highest TCR clonal expansion occurred in HTLV-1-associated myelopathy; multiple sclerosis fell below healthy controls.

Trimming shortened V by 0 bases and J by 6 bases, and 11 bases separated the two germline ends. The CDR3 covers 14 residues. From germline, CDR1 is SGHKS and CDR2 YYEKEE (reference sequence). This clonotype was seen at least ten times. Its antigen is unknown. The cDNA was synthesized by 5'RACE incorporating 10-nucleotide random UMIs. TCRdb fed the 5' RACE reads into MiXCR, producing one record per CDR3 protein. The sample includes some 25,000 distinct CDR3 sequences, about 6.3% of them seen just once. The source is a woman between 40 and 50 years old in good health. The chain links TRBV5-5 to TRBJ2-3, with D hard to call. The sample was PBMCs. CDR3 DNA: TGTGCCAGCAGCTTGGCCGGCATAGTGGATACGCAGTATTTT. This codes for CASSLAGIVDTQYF.